Shown below are 9 T cell receptor beta chains from a single sample sequenced in a study of regulatory T cells in long-lasting Graves disease. Sequencing libraries for TCR beta were prepared with iRepertoire HTBI primers and Arm-PCR of CDR3 regions. Each CDR3 protein is one row after TCRdb ran MiXCR on the multiplex PCR reads. Counted here are roughly 400,000 distinct CDR3 sequences, around 21% occurring once; the ten biggest clones make up less than 25%. Time point specified: persistent/refractory GD, antithyroid drugs over 5 years with positive TRAb. PBMCs provided the RNA from which the TCR library was made. The sequences come from peripheral blood mononuclear cells (PBMCs), collected when the disease was refractory, from a patient treated with antithyroid drugs. The origin of the receptors is a female donor with Graves disease.

Only a few counts were recorded for this clonotype. The chain employs TRBV6-1 and TRBJ1-2, with a tentative D call TRBD1 (5 bases). V dropped 5 bases and J dropped 2 bases, with 15 bases sitting between them. There are 15 residues in the CDR3. Germline V gene data show CDR1 as MNHNS and CDR2 as SASEGT. The chain's CDR3 is CASSPSPGGNYGYTF. Here the CDR3 DNA reads TGTGCCAGCAGTCCATCCCCGGGGGGAAACTATGGCTACACCTTC.

The table lists this clonotype with many counts. The rearrangement joins TRBV6-5 to TRBJ1-1; D may be TRBD1 (5 bases). The ends were cut back, 0 bases at V and 10 bases at J, with 18 bases in the middle. The CDR3 contains 15 residues. Germline loops: CDR1 MNHEY, CDR2 SVGAGI. CDR3 in DNA: TGTGCCAGCAGTTACTCGAGTTCCTCACCCACAGGAGCTTTCTTT. Translation gives CASSYSSSSPTGAFF.

This chain uses TRBV4-3 with TRBJ1-6; 7 bases map to TRBD1. Germline CDR1 LGHNA, CDR2 YSLEER. Trimming at V came to 1 base and at J to 12 bases, leaving 6 bases not matched to a gene. The CDR3 sequence is 14 residues long. The CDR3 DNA sequence: TGCGCCAGCAGCCAAGTATACAGGGGAGAACCCCTCCACTTT. This codes for CASSQVYRGEPLHF.

The CDR3 sequence is CASSEQGLLPTDTQYF. The CDR3 nucleotides read TGTGCCAGCAGTGAACAGGGACTCTTACCCACAGATACGCAGTATTTT. This sequence joins TRBV25-1 and TRBJ2-3; possibly TRBD2 for D (6 bases). V lost 2 bases and J lost 2, with 14 bases in between. There are 16 residues in the CDR3. Germline V gene data show CDR1 as MGHDK and CDR2 as SYGVNS. The variable domain in full, with the rest retrieved from reference TRBV25-1 and TRBJ2-3, is EADIYQTPRYLVIGTGKKITLECSQTMGHDKMYWYQQDPGMELHLIHYSYGVNSTEKGDLSSESTVSRIRTEHFPLTLESARPSHTSQYLCASSEQGLLPTDTQYFGPGTRLTVL.

This clonotype was picked up many times. The J gene is TRBJ2-5, the V gene TRBV13, with 12 bases matching TRBD2. From germline, CDR1 is PRHDT and CDR2 FYEKMQ (reference sequence). This CDR3 is built from 18 residues. The V segment lost 5 bases and the J segment 3 bases; nucleotides outside the gene matches: 13. CDR3 sequence: CASSPGTSGQNEKETQYF. DNA for the CDR3: TGTGCCAGCAGCCCCGGGACTAGCGGGCAAAATGAAAAAGAGACCCAGTACTTC.

The sample holds a few counts of this clonotype. The genes are TRBV18 and TRBJ1-1; D gene uncertain. Between the trimmed V and J ends, which lost 0 bases and 3 bases, there was a span of 17 bases. Per the germline V gene, CDR1 is KGHSH and CDR2 is LQKENI. The CDR3 is 17 residues long. CDR3: CASSPPMWAQSDTEAFF. For the CDR3, the DNA is TGTGCCAGCTCACCACCTATGTGGGCTCAGTCAGACACTGAAGCTTTCTTT.

This clonotype was seen only a few times. The chain links TRBV15 to TRBJ2-5, with 8 bases aligning to TRBD2. The CDR3 is 14 amino acids. Germline V lookup: CDR1 LNHNV, CDR2 YYDKDF (reference sequence). Trimming at V came to 5 bases and at J to 7 bases, leaving 9 bases not matched to a gene. The CDR3, as DNA: TGTGCCACCAGCGGGTCGGGGGGGATCGGGACCCAGTACTTC. It yields the protein CATSGSGGIGTQYF.

This clonotype appeared many times. V is TRBV20-1 and J is TRBJ1-1; 7 bases are a match to TRBD1. The CDR3 spans 14 residues. The V and J ends lost 6 bases and 4 bases, in that order; junction bases with no gene match: 11. Germline V CDR1 and CDR2: DFQATT, SNEGSKA (reference sequence). CDR3 DNA sequence: TGCAGTGCCAAAAGACAGGGACGAGGCACTGAAGCTTTCTTT. Translated, it gives CSAKRQGRGTEAFF.

In regard to this clonotype: This may arise from a read error, as a much more abundant clone is one base away. The rearrangement uses TRBV12-3 or TRBV12-4 and TRBJ2-5, with D perhaps TRBD1 (7 bases). This CDR3 comprises 13 residues. The CDR3 DNA sequence: TGTGCCAGCAGTTTCCTCAGGGGGGAGACCCAGCACTTC. Translating gives CASSFLRGETQHF.